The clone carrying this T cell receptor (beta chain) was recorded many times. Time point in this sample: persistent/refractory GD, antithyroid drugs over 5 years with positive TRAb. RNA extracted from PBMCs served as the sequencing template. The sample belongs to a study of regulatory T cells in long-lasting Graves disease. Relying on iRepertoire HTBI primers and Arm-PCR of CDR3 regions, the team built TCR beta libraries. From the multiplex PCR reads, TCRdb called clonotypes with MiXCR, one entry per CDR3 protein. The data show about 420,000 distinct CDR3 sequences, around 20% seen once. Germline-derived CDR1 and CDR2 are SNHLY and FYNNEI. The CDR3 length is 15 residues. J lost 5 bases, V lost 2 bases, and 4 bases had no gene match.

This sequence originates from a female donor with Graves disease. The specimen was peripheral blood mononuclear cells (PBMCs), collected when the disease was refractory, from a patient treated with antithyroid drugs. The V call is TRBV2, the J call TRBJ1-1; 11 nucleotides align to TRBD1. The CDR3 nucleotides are TGTGCCAGCAGTGAATGGGACAGGGGGGTGACTGAAGCTTTCTTT. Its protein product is CASSEWDRGVTEAFF.